A single sample is the source of the 10 T cell receptor beta chains below, sequenced in a study of blood T cell repertoires in COVID-19 (dated by TCRdb to about 2020). Library preparation used the immunoSEQ multiplex PCR assay. TCRdb took over this immuneACCESS table, retaining in-frame rearrangements with V and J assigned. Such tables are incomplete; in checked studies, under half of the missing clones stem from an unresolved V gene, and the remainder is unexplained. In this sample the table shows fewer than 450,000 clones, under 95% of which occur a single time. The top ten hold around 3.5% of the sample. The source material was peripheral blood. Receptors were obtained from a woman aged 18-29 years who had recovered from COVID-19.

This clone was observed a single time. The chain recombines TRBV29-1 with TRBJ2-3, with D maybe TRBD1 (6 bases). The germline CDR1 and CDR2 sequences are SQVTM and ANQGSEA. This CDR3 region has 15 residues. Deletions cut 2 bases from V and 1 base from J, with 13 bases between. CDR3 DNA: TGCAGCGTTGAATGGGGGCACCTGGGCACAGATACGCAGTATTTT. Protein product: CSVEWGHLGTDTQYF.

V is TRBV19 and J is TRBJ2-3; tentatively, D is TRBD2 (6 bases). V lost 4 bases to trimming and J lost 4 bases, with 12 bases between them. CDR1 and CDR2 from the germline V gene are LNHDA and SQIVND (reference sequence). The length of the CDR3 is 14 residues. Here the CDR3 reads CASSRQGGADTQYF. DNA for the CDR3: TGTGCCAGTAGTAGGCAGGGCGGGGCAGATACGCAGTATTTT. Together with reference TRBV19 and TRBJ2-3, the CDR3 gives the full variable domain: DGGITQSPKYLFRKEGQNVTLSCEQNLNHDAMYWYRQDPGQGLRLIYYSQIVNDFQKGDIAEGYSVSREKKESFPLTVTSAQKNPTAFYLCASSRQGGADTQYFGPGTRLTVL.

V and J are TRBV6-2 or TRBV6-3 and TRBJ1-2, with no clear D. This CDR3 contains 14 residues. CDR1 and CDR2 (germline): MNHEY, SVGEGT. The ends were cut back, 2 bases at V and 2 bases at J, with 9 bases in the middle. The CDR3 is CASSYRSKNYGYTF. The CDR3 DNA sequence: TGTGCCAGCAGTTACCGGTCGAAAAACTATGGCTACACCTTC.

J is TRBJ2-5 and V is TRBV24-1, with 10 bases matching TRBD1. This CDR3 is 16 amino acids long. J gave up 2 bases and V 7 bases, and 9 bases lay outside the gene matches. Looked up from germline, CDR1 is KGHDR and CDR2 is SFDVKD. The CDR3 nucleotides are TGTGCCACCAGAGCGGACAGGGGGGCGGGACAAGAGACCCAGTACTTC. Its translation is CATRADRGAGQETQYF.

The chain is built from TRBV3-1 (or the pseudogene TRBV3-2) and TRBJ2-4; 11 bases map to TRBD2. The germline V gene encodes CDR1 LGHDT and CDR2 YNNKEL (reference sequence). The CDR3 spans 18 residues. V was clipped by 3 bases and J by 1 base; unmatched bases: 8. CDR3 DNA: TGTGCCAGCAGCCAGCTAGCGGGAGGCTATACCGCCAAAAACATTCAGTACTTC. It encodes CASSQLAGGYTAKNIQYF.

CDR3 DNA sequence: TGTGCCAGCAGCCTCCTAAGGGGCGGGGAGCTGTTTTTT. It yields the protein CASSLLRGGELFF. The chain has TRBV7-2 and TRBJ2-2; D is possibly TRBD1 (5 bases). Deletions cut 5 bases from V and 7 bases from J, with 11 bases between. The germline V gene has CDR1 SGHTA and CDR2 FQGNSA. The CDR3 sequence is 13 residues long.

This clone was seen more than once but under ten times. Additional DNA sequences in this sample encode the identical CDR3. The chain combines TRBV7-9 with TRBJ2-2; a possible D gene is TRBD2 (6 bases). The CDR3 runs 15 residues. V dropped 1 base and J dropped 0 bases, with 6 bases sitting between them. The germline V gene has CDR1 SEHNR and CDR2 FQNEAQ (reference sequence). The chain's CDR3 is CASSLGTTNTGELFF. In DNA, the CDR3 is TGTGCCAGCAGCTTAGGGACTACGAACACCGGGGAGCTGTTTTTT.

The chain links TRBV3-1 (or the pseudogene TRBV3-2) to TRBJ2-2; 9 bases agree with TRBD2. Germline-derived CDR1 and CDR2 are LGHDT and YNNKEL (reference sequence). CDR3 length equals 17 residues. The V gene end was trimmed by 1 base and the J gene end by 4 bases; junction bases not matched to a gene: 7. Here the CDR3 DNA reads TGTGCCAGCAGCCAAGCCGCTAGCGGGAAGGTCACCGGGGAGCTGTTTTTT. Its protein is CASSQAASGKVTGELFF.

The chain couples TRBV4-3 to TRBJ2-3; 8 positions match TRBD1. V lost 3 bases to trimming and J lost 7 bases; unmatched junction nucleotides: 9. Germline CDR1 and CDR2: LGHNA and YSLEER. The CDR3 is 15 amino acids. CDR3 sequence reads: CASSHGTGRANTQYF. The CDR3 coding sequence is TGCGCCAGCAGCCACGGGACAGGTCGGGCTAATACGCAGTATTTT.

The genes are TRBV5-1 and TRBJ1-4; D is uncertain. This CDR3 has 15 residues. The germline CDR1 and CDR2 sequences are SGHRS and YFSETQ. V gave up 4 bases and J gave up 3 bases, with 13 bases separating them. CDR3: CASSGGQSPNEKLFF. The DNA for the CDR3 is TGCGCCAGCAGCGGCGGGCAGTCCCCTAATGAAAAACTGTTTTTT.